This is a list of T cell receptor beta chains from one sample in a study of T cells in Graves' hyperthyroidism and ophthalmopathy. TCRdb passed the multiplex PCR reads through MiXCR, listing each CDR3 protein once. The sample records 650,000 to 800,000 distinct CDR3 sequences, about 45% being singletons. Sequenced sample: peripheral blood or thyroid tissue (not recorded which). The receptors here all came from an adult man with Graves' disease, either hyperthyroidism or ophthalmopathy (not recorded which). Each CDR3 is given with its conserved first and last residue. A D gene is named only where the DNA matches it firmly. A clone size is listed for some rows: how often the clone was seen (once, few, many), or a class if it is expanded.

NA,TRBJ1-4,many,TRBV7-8,CASTIERGEGKLFF,TGTGCCAGCACCATTGAGAGAGGGGAGGGAAAACTGTTTTTT
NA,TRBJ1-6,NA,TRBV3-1,CASSQSGHMDSPLHF,TGTGCCAGCAGCCAATCAGGGCATATGGATTCACCCCTCCACTTT
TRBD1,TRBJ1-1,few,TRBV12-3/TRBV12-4,CASSGTGGVNTEAFF,TGTGCCAGCAGTGGGACAGGGGGCGTGAACACTGAAGCTTTCTTT
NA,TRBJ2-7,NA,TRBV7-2,CASSQDLGHSYEQYF,TGTGCCAGCAGCCAAGATCTGGGACACAGCTACGAGCAGTACTTC
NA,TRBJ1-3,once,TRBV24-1,CATSRREPGNTIYF,TGTGCCACCAGTAGGAGGGAGCCAGGAAACACCATATATTTT
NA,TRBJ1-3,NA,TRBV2,CASSDYRAGNTIYF,TGTGCCAGCAGCGACTACAGGGCAGGAAACACCATATATTTT
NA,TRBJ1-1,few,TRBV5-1,CASSPSGQMNTEAFF,TGCGCCAGCAGCCCATCTGGGCAGATGAACACTGAAGCTTTCTTT
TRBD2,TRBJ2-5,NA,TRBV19,CASSIRGTSRHQETQYF,TGTGCCAGTAGTATCCGTGGGACTAGCCGACACCAAGAGACCCAGTACTTC
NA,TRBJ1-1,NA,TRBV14,CASTVGTSNTEAFF,TGTGCCAGCACCGTGGGCACCTCGAACACTGAAGCTTTCTTT
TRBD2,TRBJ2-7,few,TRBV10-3,CASSLAPGGLAGAKNPYEQYF,TGTGCCAGCAGCTTAGCACCAGGGGGACTAGCGGGAGCGAAGAATCCCTACGAGCAGTACTTC
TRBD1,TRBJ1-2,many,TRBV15,CATSRAAGGGYTF,TGTGCCACCAGCAGAGCAGCAGGGGGTGGCTACACCTTC
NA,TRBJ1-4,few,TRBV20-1,CSARDPLLDEKLFF,TGCAGTGCTAGAGATCCTCTGTTGGATGAAAAACTGTTTTTT